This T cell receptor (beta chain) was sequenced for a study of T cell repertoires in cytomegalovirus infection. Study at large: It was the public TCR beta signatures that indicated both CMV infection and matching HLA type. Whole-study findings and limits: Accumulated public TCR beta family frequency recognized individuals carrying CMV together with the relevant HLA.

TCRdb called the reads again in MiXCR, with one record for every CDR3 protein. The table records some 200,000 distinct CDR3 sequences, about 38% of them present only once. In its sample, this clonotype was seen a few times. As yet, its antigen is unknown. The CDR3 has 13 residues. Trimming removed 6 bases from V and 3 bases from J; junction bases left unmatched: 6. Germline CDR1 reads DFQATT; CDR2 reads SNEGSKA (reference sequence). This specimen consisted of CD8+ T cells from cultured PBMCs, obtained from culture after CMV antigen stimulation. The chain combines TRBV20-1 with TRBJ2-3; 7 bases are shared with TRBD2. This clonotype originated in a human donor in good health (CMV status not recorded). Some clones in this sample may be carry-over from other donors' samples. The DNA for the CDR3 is TGCAGTGCGGAGCGGGACGGGACAGATACGCAGTATTTT. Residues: CSAERDGTDTQYF.